This is a list of T cell receptor beta chains from one sample in a study of T cells in Graves' hyperthyroidism and ophthalmopathy. From the multiplex PCR reads, TCRdb called clonotypes with MiXCR, one entry per CDR3 protein. Of under 350,000 distinct CDR3 sequences listed, around 23% were seen once; the top ten hold around half. The sequenced sample consisted of blood. The receptors originated from a woman between 45 and 60 years old with Graves' hyperthyroidism. Each CDR3 is given with its conserved first and last residue. Fields, in order: CDR3 length, clone size, J gene, V gene, D gene, CDR3 DNA, CDR3 protein. A D gene is named only where the DNA matches it firmly. Clone size appears in some rows only: once, few, many, or a class for an expanded clone.

17 | NA | TRBJ1-5 | TRBV2 | NA | TGTGCCAGCAGTGAACGCGGGGGCAGGACTGGCAATCAGCCCCAGCATTTT | CASSERGGRTGNQPQHF
16 | many | TRBJ2-1 | TRBV30 | NA | TGTGCCTGGAGCCGAAAGGGCACTAGCATCTACAATGAGCAGTTCTTC | CAWSRKGTSIYNEQFF
14 | few | TRBJ2-7 | TRBV6-1 | NA | TGTGCCAGCAGTAGGGGGACGGAATCCTACGAGCAGTACTTC | CASSRGTESYEQYF
14 | many | TRBJ1-1 | TRBV7-3 | NA | TGTGCCAGCAGCTTGACCCCCGGCAACACTGAAGCTTTCTTT | CASSLTPGNTEAFF
14 | many | TRBJ1-2 | TRBV3-1 | NA | TGTGCCAGCCGTGACAGGTCTTTATCCTATGGCTACACCTTC | CASRDRSLSYGYTF
14 | few | TRBJ2-3 | TRBV28 | TRBD1 | TGTGCCAGCAGTTTAGCCGGACAGGGCGATACGCAGTATTTT | CASSLAGQGDTQYF
19 | NA | TRBJ2-1 | TRBV29-1 | TRBD2 | TGCAGCGTTGAAGGGTCGTTTAGCGGGAGGGCCCCTTTTTACAATGAGCAGTTCTTC | CSVEGSFSGRAPFYNEQFF
14 | NA | TRBJ2-4 | TRBV3-1 | NA | TGTGCCAGCAGCCAAGTGGGGGGGCTAAACATTCAGTACTTC | CASSQVGGLNIQYF
13 | many | TRBJ1-2 | TRBV11-2 | NA | TGTGCCAGCAGCCCTCGGCTGGGTCGAGACTACACCTTC | CASSPRLGRDYTF
13 | many | TRBJ2-1 | TRBV2 | NA | TGTGCCAGCAGGGGTGACGGGAACAATGAGCAGTTCTTC | CASRGDGNNEQFF
17 | many | TRBJ2-2 | TRBV5-1 | TRBD2 | TGCGCCAGCAGCTTGGGGCTAGCGGTCTCGAACACCGGGGAGCTGTTTTTT | CASSLGLAVSNTGELFF
12 | many | TRBJ2-5 | TRBV20-1 | NA | TGCAGTGAAGGGCGCGGGGTCGAGACCCAGTACTTC | CSEGRGVETQYF
13 | few | TRBJ1-1 | TRBV29-1 | TRBD1 | TGCAGCGTAGCTATCGGACAGGGGACTGAAGCTTTCTTT | CSVAIGQGTEAFF
13 | many | TRBJ2-1 | TRBV7-6 | TRBD1 | TGTGCCAGCAGCTCGTACAGGGGATATGAGCAGTTCTTC | CASSSYRGYEQFF
14 | NA | TRBJ1-5 | TRBV28 | NA | TGTGCCAGCAGTTTATATCGGCGGGATCAGCCCCAGCATTTT | CASSLYRRDQPQHF
14 | few | TRBJ2-1 | TRBV30 | TRBD1 | TGTGCCTGGAGTTCGGGACAGCCTTCGAATGAGCAGTTCTTC | CAWSSGQPSNEQFF
14 | many | TRBJ1-1 | TRBV10-3 | NA | TGTGCCATCAGTGAGGGGGGGAGGAACACTGAAGCTTTCTTT | CAISEGGRNTEAFF
16 | NA | TRBJ2-6 | TRBV2 | NA | TGTGCCAGCAGCCAAGCTTACGTTTCTGGGGCCAACGTCCTGACTTTC | CASSQAYVSGANVLTF
14 | NA | TRBJ1-5 | TRBV20-1 | NA | TGCAGTGCTAGGGACGGACAGTTCAATCAGCCCCAGCATTTT | CSARDGQFNQPQHF
19 | once | TRBJ1-6 | TRBV3-1 | NA | TGTGCCAGCAGCCCCTCGGGCCAGAGGGGGGTTTTGATCGGTTCACCCCTCCACTTT | CASSPSGQRGVLIGSPLHF
14 | few | TRBJ1-4 | TRBV5-8 | NA | TGTGCCAGCAGCTCACCGGACGAGGGTGAAAAACTGTTTTTT | CASSSPDEGEKLFF
12 | many | TRBJ2-5 | TRBV18 | NA | TGTGCCAGCTCACGACAGCAAGAGACCCAGTACTTC | CASSRQQETQYF
15 | NA | TRBJ2-2 | TRBV5-6 | TRBD1 | TGTGCCAGCAGCCTACGGACAGGGGTTACCGGGGAGCTGTTTTTT | CASSLRTGVTGELFF
14 | NA | TRBJ2-7 | TRBV4-1 | NA | TGCGCCAGCAGCCAAGAGATACAGCCCTACGAGCAGTACTTC | CASSQEIQPYEQYF
12 | many | TRBJ2-1 | TRBV20-1 | NA | TGCAGTGCCAGGATACAGGGCAATGAGCAGTTCTTC | CSARIQGNEQFF
15 | many | TRBJ2-2 | TRBV12-3/TRBV12-4 | TRBD1 | TGTGCCAGCAGTTTCTTGCAGGGGGCTGGCGGGGAGCTGTTTTTT | CASSFLQGAGGELFF